Shown below are 31 T cell receptor beta chains from a single sample sequenced in a study of T cell repertoires in cytomegalovirus infection. Each CDR3 protein gets one entry after TCRdb re-called the reads with MiXCR. The sample holds over 200,000 distinct CDR3 sequences, about an eighth seen once. Sample: PBMCs. Every receptor here comes from a human donor in good health (CMV status not recorded). Some clones in this sample may be carry-over from other donors' samples.

This clonotype was recorded a few times. The chain carries TRBV14 and TRBJ1-6, with no clear D. The CDR3 runs 12 residues. Germline V CDR1 and CDR2: SGHDN, FVKESK. The V end was cut by 0 bases, the J end by 13 bases, with 7 bases between. CDR3 bases: TGTGCCAGCAGCCAAGAGGTGGGGCCCCTCCACTTT. As protein: CASSQEVGPLHF.

This clonotype has only a few counts. The CDR3 nucleotides read TGCAGCGCCGAAGCGGGATCCGATACGCAGTATTTT. The encoded protein is CSAEAGSDTQYF. This chain uses TRBV29-1 with TRBJ2-3; 7 nucleotides agree with TRBD2. This CDR3 has 12 residues. The germline V gene has CDR1 SQVTM and CDR2 ANQGSEA. V dropped 7 bases and J dropped 6; count of bases not matched to a gene: 7.

The V gene is TRBV4-2, the J gene TRBJ2-5, with a tentative D call TRBD1 (6 bases). Per germline, CDR1 LGHNA and CDR2 YNFKEQ. This CDR3 is built from 16 residues. The germline V and J ends were trimmed by 0 bases and 5 bases, with 16 bases remaining between them. CDR3 region: CASSQEGVGAGETQYF. CDR3 DNA: TGTGCCAGCAGCCAAGAAGGGGTGGGGGCAGGGGAGACCCAGTACTTC.

V usage is TRBV28 and J usage is TRBJ2-7; D ambiguous. V dropped 2 bases and J dropped 2 bases, with 13 bases sitting between them. The CDR3 has 15 amino acids. Germline V lookup: CDR1 MDHEN, CDR2 SYDVKM. The DNA for the CDR3 is TGTGCCAGCAGTTTACGTCGCACCCCACCCTACGAGCAGTACTTC. Its protein is CASSLRRTPPYEQYF.

The V and J genes are TRBV24-1 and TRBJ2-2; tentatively, D is TRBD1 or TRBD2 (5 bases each). The germline V gene encodes CDR1 KGHDR and CDR2 SFDVKD. With 4 bases removed from V and 9 bases from J, the gap between germline ends came to 11 bases. The CDR3 contains 13 residues. The CDR3 spells CATSEGESRELFF. CDR3 DNA sequence: TGTGCCACCAGTGAGGGGGAGTCCAGGGAGCTGTTTTTT.

With regard to this clonotype: A much larger clone sits a single nucleotide away, making a read error possible. This chain connects TRBV28 to TRBJ2-5; 8 bases map to TRBD1. The CDR3 spans 15 residues. Germline loops: CDR1 MDHEN, CDR2 SYDVKM. CDR3 amino acids: CASSVLAGGRETQHF. As DNA, the CDR3 is TGTGCCAGCAGTGTCCTGGCAGGGGGCCGCGAGACCCAGCACTTC.

This clonotype was seen more than once but under ten times. The V call is TRBV12-3 or TRBV12-4, the J call TRBJ2-1; tentatively, D is TRBD2 (5 bases). The CDR3 has 15 residues. Between the trimmed V and J ends, which lost 7 bases and 4 bases, there was a span of 17 bases. The CDR3 bases are TGTGCCAGCATTGGGAACCGTGGAGGTTACAATGAGCAGTTCTTC. Protein sequence: CASIGNRGGYNEQFF.

This clonotype was recorded many times. The chain has TRBV28 and TRBJ2-7; D may be TRBD1 (5 bases). The V and J ends lost 5 bases and 4 bases respectively, with 21 bases between them. The CDR3 runs 16 residues. Germline V gives CDR1 MDHEN, CDR2 SYDVKM. CDR3 coding DNA: TGTGCCAGCAGTCCAGCGAGGCCATCCAGGGTATACGAGCAGTACTTC. Its protein product is CASSPARPSRVYEQYF.

The chain combines TRBV5-1 with TRBJ2-1; no firm D call. The germline V gene has CDR1 SGHRS and CDR2 YFSETQ. The germline V and J ends were trimmed by 4 bases and 0 bases, with 20 bases remaining between them. The CDR3 length is 18 residues. For the CDR3, the DNA is TGCGCCAGCAGCGATACCCTAGGACGAAAGAGCTCCTACAATGAGCAGTTCTTC. Translating gives CASSDTLGRKSSYNEQFF. The variable domain in full, completed from reference TRBV5-1 and TRBJ2-1, reads KAGVTQTPRYLIKTRGQQVTLSCSPISGHRSVSWYQQTPGQGLQFLFEYFSETQRNKGNFPGRFSGRQFSNSRSEMNVSTLELGDSALYLCASSDTLGRKSSYNEQFFGPGTRLTVL.

A few counts support this clonotype. The chain recombines TRBV19 with TRBJ2-7; D not certain. The CDR3 extends over 13 amino acids. V lost 3 bases and J 3 bases, leaving 9 bases between the germline ends. Germline V gene sequence: CDR1 LNHDA, CDR2 SQIVND (reference sequence). The CDR3 DNA reads TGTGCCAGTAGTATCGATCGGTTCTACGAGCAGTACTTC. Amino acids: CASSIDRFYEQYF. Supplemented by reference TRBV19 and TRBJ2-7, the full variable domain reads DGGITQSPKYLFRKEGQNVTLSCEQNLNHDAMYWYRQDPGQGLRLIYYSQIVNDFQKGDIAEGYSVSREKKESFPLTVTSAQKNPTAFYLCASSIDRFYEQYFGPGTRLTVT.

This chain uses TRBV9 with TRBJ1-2, with 7 bases identical to TRBD1. With 0 bases clipped from V and 6 bases from J, the junction kept 11 bases outside the gene matches. Germline assignment: CDR1 SGDLS and CDR2 YYNGEE. The CDR3 loop spans 16 amino acids. The CDR3 DNA is TGTGCCAGCAGCGTAGGGGGAACGACAGGGATCGATGGCTACACCTTC. Translating it yields CASSVGGTTGIDGYTF.

This clonotype was seen more than once but under ten times. The J gene is TRBJ1-1, the V gene TRBV12-3 or TRBV12-4; 9 bases fit TRBD1. J lost 6 bases, V lost 5 bases, and 10 bases had no gene match. The CDR3 has 15 amino acids. CDR3 residues: CASSPAPQGAPEAFF. The DNA of the CDR3 is TGTGCCAGCAGTCCGGCCCCACAGGGGGCCCCTGAAGCTTTCTTT.

This clonotype was found many times. V and J are TRBV24-1 and TRBJ2-5, with 9 bases lining up with TRBD1. In germline, CDR1 is KGHDR, CDR2 SFDVKD. CDR3 length: 14 residues. Trimming removed 3 bases from V and 6 bases from J; junction bases left unmatched: 4. CDR3 nucleotides: TGTGCCACCAGTGATCCGACAGGGGGGCAGACCCAGTACTTC. Protein product: CATSDPTGGQTQYF.

This clonotype was found many times. The chain recombines TRBV7-3 with TRBJ2-2; D possibly corresponds to TRBD1 (6 bases). This CDR3 contains 16 residues. Germline CDR1 and CDR2: SGHTA and FQGTGA. Trimming shortened V by 1 base and J by 5 bases, and 14 bases separated the two germline ends. The CDR3 region has the DNA TGTGCCAGCAGCTTAATGGGGGCTTTGGGGACCGGGGAGCTGTTTTTT. Its protein product is CASSLMGALGTGELFF.

This clonotype was recorded many times. The gene calls are TRBV4-3 and TRBJ2-3; D is uncertain. The ends were cut back, 0 bases at V and 2 bases at J, with 6 bases in the middle. Germline CDR1 is LGHNA and CDR2 is YSLEER. The CDR3 runs to 14 residues. The CDR3 DNA follows: TGCGCCAGCAGCCAAGAGGGGTCCACAGATACGCAGTATTTT. It codes for CASSQEGSTDTQYF.

The chain has TRBV4-1 and TRBJ2-7, with no clear D. The CDR3 has 15 residues. V shed 0 bases and J shed 3 bases, with 12 bases lying between them. Germline CDR1 reads MGHRA; CDR2 reads YSYEKL. In DNA, the CDR3 is TGCGCCAGCAGCCAAGAACCTCGCGGTAACTACGAGCAGTACTTC. This encodes CASSQEPRGNYEQYF.

This clonotype appeared a few times. The chain combines TRBV12-3 or TRBV12-4 with TRBJ1-4, with TRBD1 matching over 8 bases. The trim removed 4 bases at V and 4 bases at J, leaving 5 bases unmatched. The CDR3 is made up of 15 amino acids. The CDR3 DNA follows: TGTGCCAGCAGTTCCCGGACAGGGCTTAATGAAAAACTGTTTTTT. Its protein is CASSSRTGLNEKLFF.

This clonotype has a count of ten or more. The V and J genes are TRBV7-2 and TRBJ2-5; D is unclear. There are 14 residues in the CDR3. V lost 4 bases and J lost 2, with 11 bases in between. Germline V CDR1 and CDR2: SGHTA, FQGNSA. The CDR3 loop is CASSSQTGQETQYF. The CDR3, as DNA: TGTGCCAGCAGCTCTCAGACGGGTCAAGAGACCCAGTACTTC.

This clonotype occurred many times. The chain couples TRBV5-4 to TRBJ2-5; 7 bases map to TRBD2. The CDR3 length is 14 residues. V shed 2 bases, J shed 3 bases, and the junction held 4 bases outside the gene matches. Germline V lookup: CDR1 SGHNT, CDR2 YYREEE (reference sequence). In DNA, the CDR3 is TGTGCCAGCAGCTTCCCCGCGGGGGAAGAGACCCAGTACTTC. This encodes CASSFPAGEETQYF.

Only a few counts were recorded for this clonotype. The J gene is TRBJ2-5, the V gene TRBV6-2 or TRBV6-3, with D possibly being TRBD1 (6 bases). V lost 10 bases to trimming and J lost 9 bases, with 18 bases between them. The CDR3 extends over 12 amino acids. From germline, CDR1 is MNHEY and CDR2 SVGEGT. The CDR3, as DNA: TGTGCCACCGGTCAGGGGCCTGGGGCCCAGTACTTC. Amino acids: CATGQGPGAQYF.

This clonotype was counted between two and nine times. CDR3 DNA sequence: TGTGCCAGTAGTCTCCGGACAGGGGGCGGGCAAGAGACCCAGTACTTC. Encoded protein: CASSLRTGGGQETQYF. This chain joins TRBV19 and TRBJ2-5; 11 nucleotides line up with TRBD1. Germline V gene lookup returns CDR1 LNHDA and CDR2 SQIVND (reference sequence). This CDR3 comprises 16 residues. Unmatched junction bases numbered 7, after V lost 5 bases and J lost 2 bases. Variable domain in full (rest from reference TRBV19 and TRBJ2-5): DGGITQSPKYLFRKEGQNVTLSCEQNLNHDAMYWYRQDPGQGLRLIYYSQIVNDFQKGDIAEGYSVSREKKESFPLTVTSAQKNPTAFYLCASSLRTGGGQETQYFGPGTRLLVL.

As for this clonotype: A read error may explain this, as a much larger clone is one base away. The CDR3 reads CATTDSSCEQYF. CDR3 in DNA: TGTGCCACTACGGACAGTTCCTGCGAGCAGTACTTC. The chain uses TRBV2 and TRBJ2-7; maybe TRBD1 (6 bases). The CDR3 sequence is 12 residues long. Germline assignment: CDR1 SNHLY and CDR2 FYNNEI.

At least ten counts were recorded for this clonotype. V gene TRBV20-1 combines with J gene TRBJ2-7; possible D gene TRBD1, 6 bases. V lost 6 bases and J lost 2, with 14 bases in between. Germline V gene data show CDR1 as DFQATT and CDR2 as SNEGSKA (reference sequence). The CDR3 totals 13 residues. The CDR3 region is CSAVRRDTYEQYF. CDR3 DNA: TGCAGTGCGGTAAGACGGGACACCTACGAGCAGTACTTC.

The V and J genes are TRBV20-1 and TRBJ1-1; D call uncertain. The ends were cut back, 0 bases at V and 10 bases at J, with 21 bases in the middle. The CDR3 has 15 residues. Germline values: CDR1 DFQATT, CDR2 SNEGSKA (reference sequence). The CDR3 spells CSARDERRGTSSAFF. CDR3 in DNA: TGCAGTGCTAGAGATGAAAGGCGTGGCACCAGCTCAGCTTTCTTT.

This clonotype was counted many times. The V call is TRBV7-8, the J call TRBJ2-1; D is uncertain. The CDR3 contains 14 residues. Germline CDR1 and CDR2: SGHVS and FQNEAQ. With 3 bases removed from V and 2 bases from J, the gap between germline ends came to 8 bases. The CDR3 sequence is CASSFHGAYNEQFF. CDR3 coding DNA: TGTGCCAGCAGCTTTCATGGCGCCTACAATGAGCAGTTCTTC. The full variable domain, with the rest looked up from reference TRBV7-8 and TRBJ2-1, is GAGVSQSPRYKVAKRGQDVALRCDPISGHVSLFWYQQALGQGPEFLTYFQNEAQLDKSGLPSDRFFAERPEGSVSTLKIQRTQQEDSAVYLCASSFHGAYNEQFFGPGTRLTVL.

This clonotype was observed a handful of times. This sequence joins TRBV10-3 and TRBJ1-5, with a possible D match to TRBD1 (6 bases). CDR3 length equals 13 residues. Germline lookup yields CDR1 ENHRY and CDR2 SYGVKD. V was pared by 4 bases and J by 6 bases, with 10 bases between. The chain's CDR3 is CAISGQGSQPQHF. The CDR3 DNA reads as TGTGCCATCAGTGGTCAGGGGAGTCAGCCCCAGCATTTT.

The J gene is TRBJ2-1, the V gene TRBV6-2 or TRBV6-3, with 11 nucleotides matching TRBD2. With 6 bases clipped from V and 3 bases from J, the junction kept 7 bases outside the gene matches. The CDR3 runs 16 residues. Germline V gene sequence: CDR1 MNHEY, CDR2 SVGEGT. CDR3 sequence (DNA): TGTGCCAGCAGAAAACCTAGCGGGAGGCTCTACAATGAGCAGTTCTTC. Its translation is CASRKPSGRLYNEQFF.

This chain links TRBV5-6 with TRBJ1-1; weak D call: TRBD1 (5 bases). The germline V gene has CDR1 SGHDT and CDR2 YYEEEE. The CDR3 is 13 amino acids. The germline V and J ends were trimmed by 6 bases and 1 base, with 10 bases remaining between them. CDR3 protein: CASTARENTEAFF. DNA for the CDR3: TGTGCCAGCACCGCCAGGGAGAACACTGAAGCTTTCTTT.

J is TRBJ2-2 and V is TRBV18, with 7 nucleotides matching TRBD2. The CDR3 totals 17 residues. In germline, CDR1 is KGHSH, CDR2 LQKENI. The junction had 4 bases not matched to a gene; V was cut back by 0 bases and J by 0 bases. The CDR3 bases are TGTGCCAGCTCACCACCGGAAGCGGGGCCGAACACCGGGGAGCTGTTTTTT. This encodes CASSPPEAGPNTGELFF.

The CDR3 region is CASNEREASWYEQYF. In nucleotides, the CDR3 is TGTGCCAGCAACGAACGGGAGGCGAGTTGGTACGAGCAGTACTTC. The chain employs TRBV6-5 and TRBJ2-7; 7 bases agree with TRBD2. In germline, CDR1 is MNHEY, CDR2 SVGAGI. CDR3 length: 15 residues. Unmatched junction bases numbered 13, after V lost 7 bases and J lost 4 bases.

This clonotype was found many times. CDR3 nucleotides: TGTGCCAGCAGCCAAAGACTGGCGAGCACTGAAGCTTTCTTT. This sequence encodes CASSQRLASTEAFF. This chain joins TRBV7-2 and TRBJ1-1; D is ambiguous. The CDR3 is made up of 14 amino acids. In germline, CDR1 is SGHTA, CDR2 FQGNSA. V was cut by 5 bases and J by 4 bases, with 14 bases left in between.